Shown below are 27 T cell receptor beta chains from a single sample sequenced in a study of OX40 agonist ivuxolimab in advanced cancers. Only in-frame clones appear in the TCRdb table, and some are missing; sequencing was by immunoSEQ multiplex PCR. The profile shows about 110,000 clones, approximately 90% of them singletons. The source was CD4+ or CD8+ T cells sorted from blood, collected in a trial of the OX40 agonist ivuxolimab. These receptors originate from an adult with an advanced solid tumor such as melanoma, head and neck, liver or kidney cancer.

V usage is TRBV28 and J usage is TRBJ2-1, with 9 bases fitting TRBD1. The V segment lost 4 bases and the J segment 4 bases; nucleotides outside the gene matches: 5. There are 15 residues in the CDR3. Germline V gene sequence: CDR1 MDHEN, CDR2 SYDVKM. The CDR3 region is CASSSGQGRYNEQFF. For the CDR3, the DNA is TGTGCCAGCAGTTCCGGACAGGGGAGGTACAATGAGCAGTTCTTC.

The CDR3 is CASSSTWGGANEQFF. In DNA form, the CDR3 reads TGCGCCAGCAGCTCGACTTGGGGGGGGGCGAATGAGCAGTTCTTC. The chain is built from TRBV4-3 and TRBJ2-1; D possibly corresponds to TRBD2 (7 bases). The V gene's germline CDR1 is LGHNA and CDR2 YSLEER. CDR3 length equals 15 residues. Trimming left V 5 bases short and J 7 bases short, with 18 bases between.

The V gene is TRBV6-1, the J gene TRBJ1-5, with 8 bases aligning to TRBD1. This CDR3 region has 13 residues. Trimming removed 10 bases from V and 1 base from J; junction bases left unmatched: 3. The germline gives CDR1 MNHNS, CDR2 SASEGT. The CDR3 is CAITGGSNQPQHF. CDR3 bases: TGTGCCATAACAGGGGGGAGCAATCAGCCCCAGCATTTT.

V and J are TRBV6-6 and TRBJ2-3, with D perhaps matching TRBD2 (6 bases). From germline, CDR1 is MNHNY and CDR2 SVGAGI (reference sequence). The CDR3 has 13 residues. Trimming shortened V by 10 bases and J by 2 bases, and 13 bases separated the two germline ends. The CDR3 bases are TGTGCCACCTGTCGCGGGGACACAGATACGCAGTATTTT. Translated, it gives CATCRGDTDTQYF.

The chain is built from TRBV29-1 and TRBJ1-3; TRBD1 agrees at 10 bases. The CDR3 spans 15 residues. V lost 0 bases, J lost 3 bases, and 2 bases stayed unmatched. Germline CDR1 reads SQVTM; CDR2 reads ANQGSEA. DNA of the CDR3: TGCAGCGTTGAAGACCGGGACAGGGGTGGAAACACCATATATTTT. This translates into CSVEDRDRGGNTIYF. The full variable domain, in which reference TRBV29-1 and TRBJ1-3 provide the parts outside the CDR3, is SAVISQKPSRDICQRGTSLTIQCQVDSQVTMMFWYRQQPGQSLTLIATANQGSEATYESGFVIDKFPISRPNLTFSTLTVSNMSPEDSSIYLCSVEDRDRGGNTIYFGEGSWLTVV.

This clone was seen a single time. The rearrangement joins TRBV30 to TRBJ2-6; a possible D gene is TRBD2 (7 bases). The CDR3 sequence is 15 residues long. V gave up 8 bases and J gave up 0 bases, with 14 bases separating them. Germline CDR1 GTSNPN, CDR2 SVGIG (reference sequence). The CDR3 coding sequence is TGTGCCGGGGGGGGCCTGAGCTCTGGGGCCAACGTCCTGACTTTC. Translation: CAGGGLSSGANVLTF.

The chain links TRBV18 to TRBJ2-5; TRBD2 aligns across 13 bases. The CDR3 spans 18 residues. Germline trimming cut 6 bases from V and 0 bases from J; bases unmatched to any gene: 10. The germline V gene has CDR1 KGHSH and CDR2 LQKENI. CDR3 residues: CASSLRTSGGPYQETQYF. CDR3 DNA: TGTGCCAGCTCCCTACGGACTAGCGGGGGACCTTACCAAGAGACCCAGTACTTC.

The chain recombines TRBV5-1 with TRBJ2-2; TRBD1 aligns across 9 bases. CDR3 length: 15 amino acids. Losses at the gene ends were 2 bases for V and 6 bases for J; bases not matched to a gene: 5. Per germline, CDR1 SGHRS and CDR2 YFSETQ. CDR3 DNA sequence: TGCGCCAGCAGCTTTCAGGACAGGGGTTCCGGGGAGCTGTTTTTT. Its translation: CASSFQDRGSGELFF.

The CDR3, as DNA: TGTGCCAGCATAGGCCAGGGGGCTCTGCCCCAGCATTTT. Its translation: CASIGQGALPQHF. The chain links TRBV28 to TRBJ1-5; 8 bases are a match to TRBD1. The CDR3 length is 13 residues. V lost 7 bases to trimming and J lost 9 bases; unmatched junction nucleotides: 8. Germline V gives CDR1 MDHEN, CDR2 SYDVKM.

The CDR3 sequence: CASSQTRQGATGELFF. DNA for the CDR3: TGCGCCAGCAGCCAGACTAGGCAGGGGGCTACCGGGGAGCTGTTTTTT. The chain employs TRBV4-1 and TRBJ2-2, with 8 bases fitting TRBD1. Germline CDR1 MGHRA, CDR2 YSYEKL. The CDR3 sequence is 16 residues long. J was trimmed by 5 bases and V by 3 bases; bases with no gene match: 8.

The rearrangement joins TRBV2 to TRBJ1-2; the match to TRBD1 covers 8 bases. With V trimmed by 5 bases and J by 2 bases, 10 bases remained unmatched. The CDR3 is 16 residues long. Germline V CDR1 and CDR2: SNHLY, FYNNEI. CDR3 coding DNA: TGTGCCAGCAGTCTCTCCGGACAGGGAGGCAACTATGGCTACACCTTC. This encodes CASSLSGQGGNYGYTF.

This clone was seen once. The chain has TRBV11-1 and TRBJ2-3; a possible D gene is TRBD1 (7 bases). The V end lost 1 base, the J end lost 5 bases, and 10 bases lay between the germline ends. The CDR3 loop spans 14 amino acids. The germline gives CDR1 SGHAT, CDR2 FQDESV (reference sequence). The CDR3 coding sequence is TGTGCCAGCAGCTTAGGGCAGGGGGGAGATACGCAGTATTTT. Translation gives CASSLGQGGDTQYF.

The chain joins TRBV5-3 to TRBJ1-1, with 7 positions matching TRBD1. TRBV5-3 is given ORF status, its function remaining uncertain. V trimming: 2 bases; J trimming: 1 base; junction bases outside the gene matches: 8. The CDR3 runs to 16 residues. The CDR3 DNA follows: TGTGCCAGAAGCTTTATTTCTGGACAGGAGAACACTGAAGCTTTCTTT. Amino acids: CARSFISGQENTEAFF.

V and J are TRBV20-1 and TRBJ1-2, with D hard to call. The V gene's germline CDR1 is DFQATT and CDR2 SNEGSKA (reference sequence). CDR3 length equals 10 residues. The CDR3, as DNA: TGCGGACCTTGGAACTATGGCTACACCTTC. It codes for CGPWNYGYTF.

This clone appeared a few times. The chain has TRBV10-1 and TRBJ1-1, with a possible D match to TRBD1 (6 bases). Germline V CDR1 and CDR2: WNHNN, SYGVQD (reference sequence). V lost 7 bases to trimming and J lost 8 bases, with 11 bases between them. The CDR3 runs to 11 residues. The CDR3 region is CASTRQVEAFF. The CDR3 DNA sequence: TGCGCCAGCACCAGACAGGTAGAAGCTTTCTTT.

V and J are TRBV5-8 and TRBJ2-5, with D unclear. The CDR3 has 15 residues. The V end was cut by 0 bases, the J end by 3 bases, with 12 bases between. Germline loops: CDR1 SGHTS, CDR2 YDEGEE. Written as DNA, the CDR3 is TGTGCCAGCAGCTTGGGTCGGGTCCTGGAAGAGACCCAGTACTTC. Its translation: CASSLGRVLEETQYF.

The J gene is TRBJ2-3, the V gene TRBV6-5; D is tentatively TRBD1 or TRBD2 (5 bases each). CDR3 length: 15 amino acids. V dropped 5 bases and J dropped 6 bases, with 18 bases sitting between them. CDR1 MNHEY and CDR2 SVGAGI come from the germline V gene. CDR3 nucleotide sequence: TGTGCCAGCAGTCCCGGGACCTCTGGTATGGATACGCAGTATTTT. Protein sequence: CASSPGTSGMDTQYF.

This clone was found once. The rearrangement links TRBV7-9 to TRBJ2-3, with no clear D. Trimming pared 6 bases from V and 0 bases from J, leaving 7 bases between. The germline V gene has CDR1 SEHNR and CDR2 FQNEAQ (reference sequence). The CDR3 loop spans 13 amino acids. In nucleotides, the CDR3 is TGTGCCAGCAGATTTACAAGCACAGATACGCAGTATTTT. This gives the protein CASRFTSTDTQYF.

In its sample, this clone was seen once. The chain links TRBV9 to TRBJ2-4, with D tentatively TRBD1 (5 bases). The V and J ends lost 1 base and 0 bases respectively, with 8 bases between them. CDR3 length: 15 residues. Germline CDR1 is SGDLS and CDR2 is YYNGEE. Written as DNA, the CDR3 is TGTGCCAGCAGCGTATTAGGGGAAGCCAAAAACATTCAGTACTTC. Its protein is CASSVLGEAKNIQYF.

This chain links TRBV18 with TRBJ2-6; D possibly corresponds to TRBD1 (6 bases). This CDR3 contains 16 residues. The V and J ends lost 7 bases and 4 bases respectively, with 17 bases between them. From germline, CDR1 is KGHSH and CDR2 LQKENI. CDR3 region: CASFPNPGAGANVLTF. The CDR3 DNA sequence: TGTGCCAGCTTTCCTAATCCAGGGGCCGGGGCCAACGTCCTGACTTTC. Based on the CDR3 plus reference TRBV18 and TRBJ2-6, the full variable domain is NAGVMQNPRHLVRRRGQEARLRCSPMKGHSHVYWYRQLPEEGLKFMVYLQKENIIDESGMPKERFSAEFPKEGPSILRIQQVVRGDSAAYFCASFPNPGAGANVLTFGAGSRLTVL.

In DNA form, the CDR3 reads TGTGCCAGCTCACCCGAGCTGAATCAGCCCCAGCATTTT. Its translation is CASSPELNQPQHF. J is TRBJ1-5 and V is TRBV18; D not certain. This CDR3 region has 13 residues. Germline V gene lookup returns CDR1 KGHSH and CDR2 LQKENI. Trimming left V 3 bases short and J 4 bases short, with 7 bases between.

V and J are TRBV28 and TRBJ1-2; 10 nucleotides line up with TRBD1. The germline gives CDR1 MDHEN, CDR2 SYDVKM. The CDR3 is 17 amino acids. The V gene end was trimmed by 3 bases and the J gene end by 6 bases; junction bases not matched to a gene: 13. The CDR3 nucleotides read TGTGCCAGCAGTTTTCAGGGGACAGGGGTACACTTTCATGGCTACACCTTC. This sequence encodes CASSFQGTGVHFHGYTF.

This clone was found once. The rearrangement joins TRBV27 to TRBJ1-1; D uncertain. Trimming took 8 bases from V and 1 from J, leaving 8 bases between them. CDR3 size: 12 residues. Germline loops: CDR1 MNHEY, CDR2 SMNVEV (reference sequence). The CDR3 nucleotides read TGTGCCAGCTTTGACCGGAACACTGAAGCTTTCTTT. Its protein product is CASFDRNTEAFF.

The chain has TRBV4-1 and TRBJ2-7, with 11 bases identical to TRBD1. The CDR3 spans 15 residues. CDR1 and CDR2 (germline): MGHRA, YSYEKL. J gave up 4 bases and V 1 base, and 3 bases lay outside the gene matches. The CDR3, as DNA: TGCGCCAGCAGCCAAGGGGGACAGGGGGTTTACGAGCAGTACTTC. Its translation: CASSQGGQGVYEQYF.

This rearrangement joins TRBV5-5 to TRBJ1-6; D is possibly TRBD1 (5 bases). Trimming stripped 0 bases from V and 9 bases from J, with 13 bases between. CDR1 and CDR2 from the germline V gene are SGHKS and YYEKEE (reference sequence). CDR3 size: 15 residues. The CDR3 protein is CASSLVRGGSSPLHF. The CDR3 coding sequence is TGTGCCAGCAGCTTGGTGAGGGGTGGGAGTTCACCCCTCCACTTT. The full variable domain, its missing parts supplied by reference TRBV5-5 and TRBJ1-6, is DAGVTQSPTHLIKTRGQQVTLRCSPISGHKSVSWYQQVLGQGPQFIFQYYEKEERGRGNFPDRFSARQFPNYSSELNVNALLLGDSALYLCASSLVRGGSSPLHFGNGTRLTVT.

The rearrangement uses TRBV10-2 and TRBJ2-3; TRBD2 matches at 11 bases. The V gene end was trimmed by 5 bases and the J gene end by 0 bases; junction bases not matched to a gene: 1. The CDR3 runs to 15 residues. CDR1 is WSHSY and CDR2 is SAAADI in the germline V gene. DNA for the CDR3: TGCGCCAGCAGTACTAGCGGGAGTAGCACAGATACGCAGTATTTT. This sequence encodes CASSTSGSSTDTQYF.

The V call is TRBV7-9, the J call TRBJ1-5; 7 bases agree with TRBD1. V trimming: 5 bases; J trimming: 2 bases; junction bases outside the gene matches: 3. The CDR3 loop spans 14 amino acids. Germline assignment: CDR1 SEHNR and CDR2 FQNEAQ (reference sequence). CDR3 bases: TGTGCCAGCAGCCCAGGGACAGGCAATCAGCCCCAGCATTTT. It yields the protein CASSPGTGNQPQHF.